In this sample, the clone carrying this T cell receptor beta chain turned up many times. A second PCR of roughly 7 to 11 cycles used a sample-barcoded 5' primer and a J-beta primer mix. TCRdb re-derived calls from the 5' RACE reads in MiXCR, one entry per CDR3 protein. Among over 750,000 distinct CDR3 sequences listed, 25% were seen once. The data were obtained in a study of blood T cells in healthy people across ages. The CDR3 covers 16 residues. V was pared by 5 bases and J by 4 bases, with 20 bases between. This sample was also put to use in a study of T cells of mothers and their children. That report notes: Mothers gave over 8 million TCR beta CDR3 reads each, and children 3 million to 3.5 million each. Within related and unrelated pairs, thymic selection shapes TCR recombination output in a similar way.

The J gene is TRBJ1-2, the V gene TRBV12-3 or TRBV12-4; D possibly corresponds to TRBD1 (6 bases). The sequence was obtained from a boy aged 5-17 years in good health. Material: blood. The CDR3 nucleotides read TGTGCCAGCAGTAGAGGGAAAAACAGGGATGGCTATGGCTACACCTTC. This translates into CASSRGKNRDGYGYTF.